This TCR beta chain stems from a study of patients and donors after allogeneic stem cell transplantation. V was shortened by 5 bases and J by 8 bases, with 14 bases between the two germline ends. This CDR3 comprises 13 residues. The germline gives CDR1 SGDLS, CDR2 YYNGEE. TCRdb re-derived calls from the RT-PCR reads in MiXCR, one entry per CDR3 protein. The sample has 800,000 to 1,000,000 distinct CDR3 sequences; roughly 18% are singletons. The V call is TRBV9, the J call TRBJ2-1, with no clear D. The sample consisted of blood, either unsorted or a sorted T cell fraction (not recorded which). This clonotype originated in a human donor who was either an allogeneic HSCT recipient or a stem cell or donor lymphocyte infusion donor (not recorded which). It is not recorded whose cells these are; they may come from a transplant donor. This CDR3 reads CASSDQDVDEQFF. For the CDR3, the DNA is TGTGCCAGCAGTGATCAGGATGTCGATGAGCAGTTCTTC.